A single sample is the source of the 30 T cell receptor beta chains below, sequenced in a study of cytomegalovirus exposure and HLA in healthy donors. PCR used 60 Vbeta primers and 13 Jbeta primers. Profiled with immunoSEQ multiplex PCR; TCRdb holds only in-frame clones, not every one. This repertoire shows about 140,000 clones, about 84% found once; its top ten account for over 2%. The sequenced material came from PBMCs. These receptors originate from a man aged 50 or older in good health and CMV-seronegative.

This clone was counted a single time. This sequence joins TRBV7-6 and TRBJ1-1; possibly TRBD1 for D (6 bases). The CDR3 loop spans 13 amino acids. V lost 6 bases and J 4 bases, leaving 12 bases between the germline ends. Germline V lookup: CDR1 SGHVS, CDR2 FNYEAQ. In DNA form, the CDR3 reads TGTGCCAGCAGTCAGGGGATCTCCACTGAAGCTTTCTTT. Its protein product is CASSQGISTEAFF.

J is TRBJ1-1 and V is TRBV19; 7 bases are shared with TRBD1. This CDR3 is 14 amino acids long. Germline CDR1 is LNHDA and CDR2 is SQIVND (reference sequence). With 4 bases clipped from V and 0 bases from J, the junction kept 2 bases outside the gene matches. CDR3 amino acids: CASSRQGLNTEAFF. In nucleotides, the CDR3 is TGTGCCAGTAGTAGACAGGGACTGAACACTGAAGCTTTCTTT.

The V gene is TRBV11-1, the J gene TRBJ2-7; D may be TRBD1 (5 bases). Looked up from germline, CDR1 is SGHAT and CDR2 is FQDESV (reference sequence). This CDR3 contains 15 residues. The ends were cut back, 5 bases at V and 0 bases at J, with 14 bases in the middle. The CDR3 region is CASSLDNLLSYEQYF. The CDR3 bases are TGTGCCAGCAGCCTGGACAATCTACTCTCCTACGAGCAGTACTTC.

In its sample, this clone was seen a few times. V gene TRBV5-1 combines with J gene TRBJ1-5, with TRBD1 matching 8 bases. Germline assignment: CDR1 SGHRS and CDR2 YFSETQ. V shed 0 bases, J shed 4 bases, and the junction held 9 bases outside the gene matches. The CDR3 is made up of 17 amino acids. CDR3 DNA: TGCGCCAGCAGCTTGGCCGGACAGGGCATGTCGAATCAGCCCCAGCATTTT. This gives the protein CASSLAGQGMSNQPQHF.

CDR3 DNA: TGTGCCAGCAGCTCGTCCCGGGACTCTATTAATGAGCAGTTCTTC. This encodes CASSSSRDSINEQFF. The chain employs TRBV7-3 and TRBJ2-1; D might be TRBD2 (6 bases). The germline gives CDR1 SGHTA, CDR2 FQGTGA. The V and J ends lost 4 bases and 7 bases respectively, with 17 bases between them. The CDR3 length is 15 residues.

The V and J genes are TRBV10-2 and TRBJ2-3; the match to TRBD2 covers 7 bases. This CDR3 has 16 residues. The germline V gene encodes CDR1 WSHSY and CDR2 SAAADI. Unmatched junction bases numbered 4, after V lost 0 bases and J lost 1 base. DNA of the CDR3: TGCGCCAGCAGTGAGTCGGGGGGGAGGGGCACAGATACGCAGTATTTT. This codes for CASSESGGRGTDTQYF.

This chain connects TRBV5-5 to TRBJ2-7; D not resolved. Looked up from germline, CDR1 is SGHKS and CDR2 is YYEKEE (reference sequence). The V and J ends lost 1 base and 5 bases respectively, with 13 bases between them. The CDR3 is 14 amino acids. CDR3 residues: CASSLLGYEDEQYF. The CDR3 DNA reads TGTGCCAGCAGCTTGTTGGGTTATGAGGACGAGCAGTACTTC.

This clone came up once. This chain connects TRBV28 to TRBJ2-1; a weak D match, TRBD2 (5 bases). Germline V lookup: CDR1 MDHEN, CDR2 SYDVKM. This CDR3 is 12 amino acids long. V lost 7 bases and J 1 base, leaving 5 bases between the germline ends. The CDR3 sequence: CASTGSYNEQFF. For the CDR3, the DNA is TGTGCCAGCACGGGGTCCTACAATGAGCAGTTCTTC.

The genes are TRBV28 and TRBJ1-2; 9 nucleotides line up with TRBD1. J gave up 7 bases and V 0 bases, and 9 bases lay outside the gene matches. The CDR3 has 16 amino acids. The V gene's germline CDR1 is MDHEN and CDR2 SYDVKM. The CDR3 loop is CASSLWNPGQGFGYTF. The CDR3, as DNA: TGTGCCAGCAGTTTATGGAACCCCGGACAGGGGTTTGGCTACACCTTC.

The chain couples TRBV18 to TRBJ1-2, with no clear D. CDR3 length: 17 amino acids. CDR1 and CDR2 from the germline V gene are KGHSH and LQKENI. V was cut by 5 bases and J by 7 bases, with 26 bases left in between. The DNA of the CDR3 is TGTGCCAGCTCAGAAAGGATAACAAAGGAGGTCAGAGGTGGCTACACCTTC. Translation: CASSERITKEVRGGYTF.

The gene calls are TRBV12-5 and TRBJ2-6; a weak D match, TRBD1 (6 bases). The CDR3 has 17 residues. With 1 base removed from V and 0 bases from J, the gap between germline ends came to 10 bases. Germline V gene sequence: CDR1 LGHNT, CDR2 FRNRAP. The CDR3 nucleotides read TGTGCTAGTGGTTTGGGGACAGCATTCTCTGGGGCCAACGTCCTGACTTTC. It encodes CASGLGTAFSGANVLTF. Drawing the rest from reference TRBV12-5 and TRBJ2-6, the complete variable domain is DARVTQTPRHKVTEMGQEVTMRCQPILGHNTVFWYRQTMMQGLELLAYFRNRAPLDDSGMPKDRFSAEMPDATLATLKIQPSEPRDSAVYFCASGLGTAFSGANVLTFGAGSRLTVL.

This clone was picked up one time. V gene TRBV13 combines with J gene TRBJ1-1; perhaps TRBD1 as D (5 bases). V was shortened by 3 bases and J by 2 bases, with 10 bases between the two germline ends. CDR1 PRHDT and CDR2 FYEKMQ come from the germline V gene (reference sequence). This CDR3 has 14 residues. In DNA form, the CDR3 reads TGTGCCAGCAGCTTCGGCGGGGGAAACACTGAAGCTTTCTTT. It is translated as CASSFGGGNTEAFF. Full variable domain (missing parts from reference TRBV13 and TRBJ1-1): AAGVIQSPRHLIKEKRETATLKCYPIPRHDTVYWYQQGPGQDPQFLISFYEKMQSDKGSIPDRFSAQQFSDYHSELNMSSLELGDSALYFCASSFGGGNTEAFFGQGTRLTVV.

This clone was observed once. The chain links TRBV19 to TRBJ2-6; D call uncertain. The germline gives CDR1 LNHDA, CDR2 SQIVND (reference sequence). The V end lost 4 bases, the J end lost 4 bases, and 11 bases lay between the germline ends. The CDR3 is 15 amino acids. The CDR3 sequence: CASSTTGGGANVLTF. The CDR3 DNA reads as TGTGCCAGTAGTACGACTGGTGGGGGGGCCAACGTCCTGACTTTC.

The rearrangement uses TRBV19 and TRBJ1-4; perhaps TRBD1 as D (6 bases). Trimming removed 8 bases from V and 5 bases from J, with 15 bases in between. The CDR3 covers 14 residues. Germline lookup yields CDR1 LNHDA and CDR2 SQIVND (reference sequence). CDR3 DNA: TGTGCCAGTGCCCACGGACAGAGGAATGAAAAACTGTTTTTT. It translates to CASAHGQRNEKLFF. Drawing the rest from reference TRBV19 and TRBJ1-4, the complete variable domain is DGGITQSPKYLFRKEGQNVTLSCEQNLNHDAMYWYRQDPGQGLRLIYYSQIVNDFQKGDIAEGYSVSREKKESFPLTVTSAQKNPTAFYLCASAHGQRNEKLFFGSGTQLSVL.

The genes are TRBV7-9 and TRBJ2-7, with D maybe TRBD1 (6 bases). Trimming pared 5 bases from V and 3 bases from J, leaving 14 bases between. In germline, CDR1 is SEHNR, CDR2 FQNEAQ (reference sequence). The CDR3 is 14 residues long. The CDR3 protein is CASSLSDSLYEQYF. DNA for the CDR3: TGTGCCAGCAGCCTTTCGGACAGCCTCTACGAGCAGTACTTC.

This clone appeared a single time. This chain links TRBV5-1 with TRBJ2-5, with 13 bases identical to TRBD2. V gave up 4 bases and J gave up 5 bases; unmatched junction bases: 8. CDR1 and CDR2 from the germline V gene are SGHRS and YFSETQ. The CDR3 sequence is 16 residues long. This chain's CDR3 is CASSKTTSGGAETQYF. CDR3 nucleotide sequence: TGCGCCAGCAGCAAAACCACTAGCGGGGGGGCCGAGACCCAGTACTTC.

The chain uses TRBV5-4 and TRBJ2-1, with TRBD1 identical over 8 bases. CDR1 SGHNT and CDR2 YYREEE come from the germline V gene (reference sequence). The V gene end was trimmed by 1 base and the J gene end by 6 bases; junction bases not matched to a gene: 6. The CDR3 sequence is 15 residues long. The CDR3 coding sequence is TGTGCCAGCAGCTTGAGGGCAGGGGGCGTCAATGAGCAGTTCTTC. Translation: CASSLRAGGVNEQFF.

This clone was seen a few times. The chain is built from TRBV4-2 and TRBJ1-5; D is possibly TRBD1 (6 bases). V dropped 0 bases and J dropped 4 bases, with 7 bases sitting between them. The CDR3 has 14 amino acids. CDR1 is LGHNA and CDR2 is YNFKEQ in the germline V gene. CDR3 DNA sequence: TGTGCCAGCAGCCAAGACAGGGGAAATCAGCCCCAGCATTTT. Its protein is CASSQDRGNQPQHF.

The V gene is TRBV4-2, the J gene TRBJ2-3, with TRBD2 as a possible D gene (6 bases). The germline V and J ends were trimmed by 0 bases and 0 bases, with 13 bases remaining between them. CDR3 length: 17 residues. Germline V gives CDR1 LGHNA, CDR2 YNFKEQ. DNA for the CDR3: TGTGCCAGCAGCCAAGAGCGTTGGGGGACTAGCACAGATACGCAGTATTTT. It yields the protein CASSQERWGTSTDTQYF.

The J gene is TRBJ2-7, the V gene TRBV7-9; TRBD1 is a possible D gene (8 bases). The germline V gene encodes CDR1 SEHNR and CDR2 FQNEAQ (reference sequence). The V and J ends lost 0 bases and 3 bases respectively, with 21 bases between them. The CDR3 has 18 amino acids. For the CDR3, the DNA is TGTGCCAGCAGCTTAGCTTTGGGGGGGGGACAGGTCGTCTACGAGCAGTACTTC. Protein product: CASSLALGGGQVVYEQYF.

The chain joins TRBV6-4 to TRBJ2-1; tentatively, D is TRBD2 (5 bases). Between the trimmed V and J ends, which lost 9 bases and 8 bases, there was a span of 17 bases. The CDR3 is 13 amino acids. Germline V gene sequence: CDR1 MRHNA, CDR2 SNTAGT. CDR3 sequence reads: CASGRPSYYEQFF. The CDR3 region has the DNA TGTGCCAGTGGGAGACCCTCATATTATGAGCAGTTCTTC.

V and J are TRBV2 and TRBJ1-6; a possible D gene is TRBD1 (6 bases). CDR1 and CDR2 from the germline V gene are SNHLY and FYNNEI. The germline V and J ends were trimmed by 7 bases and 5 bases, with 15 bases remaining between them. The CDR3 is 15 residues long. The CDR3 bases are TGTGCCAGCAAGGGGGAGCCCACTGATAATTCACCCCTCCACTTT. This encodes CASKGEPTDNSPLHF.

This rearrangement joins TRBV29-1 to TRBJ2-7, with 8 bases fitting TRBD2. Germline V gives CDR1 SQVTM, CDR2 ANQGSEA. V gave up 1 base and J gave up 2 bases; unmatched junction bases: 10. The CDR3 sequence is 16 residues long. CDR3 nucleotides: TGCAGCGTTGAAGTAGTAGTCAGCGGGGGCCCCTACGAGCAGTACTTC. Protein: CSVEVVVSGGPYEQYF.

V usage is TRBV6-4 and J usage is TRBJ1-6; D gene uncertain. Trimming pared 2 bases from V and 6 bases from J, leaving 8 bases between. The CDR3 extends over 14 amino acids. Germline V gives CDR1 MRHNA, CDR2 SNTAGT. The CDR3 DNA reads TGTGCCAGCAGTGACCGGAACAGTAATTCACCCCTCCACTTT. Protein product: CASSDRNSNSPLHF.

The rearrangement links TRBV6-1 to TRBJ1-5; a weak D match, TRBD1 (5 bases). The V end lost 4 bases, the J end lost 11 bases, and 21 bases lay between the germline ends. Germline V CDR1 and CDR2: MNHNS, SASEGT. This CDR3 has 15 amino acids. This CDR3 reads CASSAGGGAPRAQHF. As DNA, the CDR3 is TGTGCCAGCAGTGCTGGGGGAGGGGCGCCCAGAGCCCAGCATTTT.

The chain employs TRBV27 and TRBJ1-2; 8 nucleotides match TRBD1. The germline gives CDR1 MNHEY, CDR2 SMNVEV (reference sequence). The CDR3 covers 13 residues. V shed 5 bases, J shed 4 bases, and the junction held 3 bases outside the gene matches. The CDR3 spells CASSSTGGYGYTF. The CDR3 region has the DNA TGTGCCAGCAGTAGCACAGGGGGCTATGGCTACACCTTC.

DNA for the CDR3: TGTGCCAGCAGGGCGACAGGTTCACCCCTCCACTTT. Translated, it gives CASRATGSPLHF. V is TRBV2 and J is TRBJ1-6, with D possibly being TRBD1 (6 bases). The length of the CDR3 is 12 residues. V was cut by 6 bases and J by 9 bases, with 9 bases left in between. The V gene's germline CDR1 is SNHLY and CDR2 FYNNEI.

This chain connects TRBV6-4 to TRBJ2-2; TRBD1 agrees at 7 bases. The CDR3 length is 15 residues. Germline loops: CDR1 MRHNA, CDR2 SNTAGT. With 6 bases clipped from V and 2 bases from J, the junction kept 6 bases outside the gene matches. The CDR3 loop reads CASRSGTANTGELFF. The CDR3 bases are TGTGCCAGCAGATCCGGGACAGCCAACACCGGGGAGCTGTTTTTT.

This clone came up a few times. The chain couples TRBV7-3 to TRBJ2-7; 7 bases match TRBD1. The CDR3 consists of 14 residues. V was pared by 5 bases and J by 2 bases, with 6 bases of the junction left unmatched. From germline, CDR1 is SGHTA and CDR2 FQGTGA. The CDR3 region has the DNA TGTGCCAGCAGCCCGGGACAGATCGCCTACGAGCAGTACTTC. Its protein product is CASSPGQIAYEQYF.

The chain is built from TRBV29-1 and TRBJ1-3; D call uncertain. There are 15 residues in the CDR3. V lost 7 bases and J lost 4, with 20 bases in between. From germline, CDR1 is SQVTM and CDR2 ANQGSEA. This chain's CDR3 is CSAASQEKPGNTIYF. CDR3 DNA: TGCAGCGCCGCCTCACAAGAAAAACCCGGAAACACCATATATTTT. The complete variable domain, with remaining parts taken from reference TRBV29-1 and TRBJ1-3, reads SAVISQKPSRDICQRGTSLTIQCQVDSQVTMMFWYRQQPGQSLTLIATANQGSEATYESGFVIDKFPISRPNLTFSTLTVSNMSPEDSSIYLCSAASQEKPGNTIYFGEGSWLTVV.